Each of the 23 T cell receptor beta chains below was sequenced from the same sample in a study of CD8+CD57+ T cells in acquired aplastic anemia. Patients included in sequencing had previously demonstrated CD8+CD57+ cell expansion by flow cytometry. Profiling of TCR beta VDJ combinations and CDR3 sequences used genomic DNA as template. TCRdb re-called the reads through MiXCR, storing one row per CDR3 protein. The data contain 120,000 or so distinct CDR3 sequences, about 50% of them seen just once; the ten biggest clones take up roughly 30%. The sample was sorted CD4+, CD8+, or CD8+CD57+ T cells (not recorded which) from PBMCs. Receptors were obtained from a human donor with aplastic anemia.

The gene calls are TRBV4-3 and TRBJ1-1; tentative D call: TRBD1 (6 bases). Trimming removed 1 base at V and 4 bases at J, with 10 bases between. The CDR3 loop spans 14 amino acids. Germline assignment: CDR1 LGHNA and CDR2 YSLEER. CDR3 region: CASSQGGGPTEAFF. The CDR3, as DNA: TGCGCCAGCAGCCAAGGGGGGGGGCCCACTGAAGCTTTCTTT.

The chain has TRBV2 and TRBJ1-1; perhaps TRBD1 as D (5 bases). V shed 7 bases and J shed 7 bases, with 19 bases lying between them. Germline values: CDR1 SNHLY, CDR2 FYNNEI. This CDR3 is 14 amino acids long. Written as DNA, the CDR3 is TGTGCCAGCATTCGTAAGGGGCGAGACGATGAAGCTTTCTTT. This translates into CASIRKGRDDEAFF.

CDR3 amino acids: CASSTLGISLGHLTDTQYF. CDR3 in DNA: TGTGCCAGCAGCACACTAGGGATTTCCCTAGGGCATCTCACAGATACGCAGTATTTT. The chain carries TRBV5-6 and TRBJ2-3; D perhaps matches TRBD2 (5 bases). Germline-derived CDR1 and CDR2 are SGHDT and YYEEEE. Trimming left V 4 bases short and J 2 bases short, with 26 bases between. The CDR3 consists of 19 residues.

This clonotype was counted at least ten times. The chain joins TRBV29-1 to TRBJ2-1; D not resolved. Germline assignment: CDR1 SQVTM and CDR2 ANQGSEA. This CDR3 region has 11 residues. V lost 3 bases and J 3 bases, leaving 3 bases between the germline ends. CDR3 amino acids: CSVEIYNEQFF. For the CDR3, the DNA is TGCAGCGTTGAGATCTACAATGAGCAGTTCTTC.

The J gene is TRBJ2-3, the V gene TRBV5-1; no definite D call. Trimming removed 4 bases at V and 2 bases at J, with 14 bases between. The CDR3 sequence is 15 residues long. The germline V gene has CDR1 SGHRS and CDR2 YFSETQ. The chain's CDR3 is CASSPGFATTDTQYF. The CDR3 DNA sequence: TGCGCCAGCAGCCCCGGCTTCGCGACCACAGATACGCAGTATTTT.

The chain couples TRBV12-3 or TRBV12-4 to TRBJ1-5; D possibly corresponds to TRBD1 (6 bases). The CDR3 runs 16 residues. Deletions cut 5 bases from V and 2 bases from J, with 16 bases between. DNA for the CDR3: TGTGCCAGCAGTCCCACAGGGCTGGGGGGCAATCAGCCCCAGCATTTT. Translation: CASSPTGLGGNQPQHF.

As for this clonotype: This could be a read error, since a much larger clone is one nucleotide away. The chain uses TRBV6-1 and TRBJ1-1; no clear D. Germline V lookup: CDR1 MNHNS, CDR2 SASEGT. V lost 7 bases and J lost 1, with 13 bases in between. The CDR3 totals 14 residues. Here the CDR3 DNA reads TGTGCCAGCACCGAAGGTCGGTCGAACACTGAAGCTTTCTTT. It codes for CASTEGRSNTEAFF.

The chain links TRBV9 to TRBJ2-7; D is unresolved. The CDR3 runs 16 residues. CDR1 is SGDLS, CDR2 YYNGEE, per germline. The V end lost 4 bases, the J end lost 0 bases, and 17 bases lay between the germline ends. CDR3 in DNA: TGTGCCAGCAGCCTACGCACTGGCGCCTTCTCCTACGAGCAGTACTTC. As protein: CASSLRTGAFSYEQYF.

This clonotype came up once. The V and J genes are TRBV25-1 and TRBJ2-7; D is unclear. With 1 base removed from V and 3 bases from J, the gap between germline ends came to 1 base. CDR3 size: 11 residues. From germline, CDR1 is MGHDK and CDR2 SYGVNS. The CDR3 spells CASSEFYEQYF. For the CDR3, the DNA is TGTGCCAGCAGTGAATTCTACGAGCAGTACTTC.

This clonotype has ten or more counts. This chain joins TRBV7-6 and TRBJ2-2; D uncertain. Trimming took 5 bases from V and 10 from J, leaving 11 bases between them. Germline CDR1 is SGHVS and CDR2 is FNYEAQ. This CDR3 is 12 amino acids long. For the CDR3, the DNA is TGTGCCAGCAGCCAACCCAACCAGGAGCTGTTTTTT. As protein: CASSQPNQELFF.

The chain uses TRBV10-3 and TRBJ2-1, with no clear D. Trimming removed 5 bases from V and 2 bases from J, with 7 bases in between. Germline CDR1 reads ENHRY; CDR2 reads SYGVKD. The CDR3 covers 13 residues. CDR3: CAISPAPYNEQFF. In DNA, the CDR3 is TGTGCCATCAGTCCCGCCCCCTACAATGAGCAGTTCTTC.

The chain couples TRBV20-1 to TRBJ1-2, with 8 bases lining up with TRBD1. There are 15 residues in the CDR3. The junction had 11 bases not matched to a gene; V was cut back by 2 bases and J by 6 bases. Germline assignment: CDR1 DFQATT and CDR2 SNEGSKA (reference sequence). The CDR3 DNA follows: TGCAGTGCTAGAAACTTCGCAGGGGGCGCAGATGGCTACACCTTC. Translated, it gives CSARNFAGGADGYTF.

This clonotype came up a few times. This chain links TRBV19 with TRBJ1-2; 9 bases are shared with TRBD1. V shed 6 bases, J shed 8 bases, and the junction held 7 bases outside the gene matches. Germline V CDR1 and CDR2: LNHDA, SQIVND (reference sequence). The CDR3 runs 13 residues. The CDR3 here is CASSLQGALGYTF. For the CDR3, the DNA is TGTGCCAGTAGCCTACAGGGGGCGTTAGGCTACACCTTC.

This sequence joins TRBV13 and TRBJ2-3; D unclear. V was clipped by 5 bases and J by 2 bases, with 14 bases between them. The CDR3 loop spans 15 amino acids. Germline V gene sequence: CDR1 PRHDT, CDR2 FYEKMQ (reference sequence). The chain's CDR3 is CASSPAGRITDTQYF. The DNA of the CDR3 is TGTGCCAGCAGCCCAGCTGGCAGAATCACAGATACGCAGTATTTT. Full variable domain (rest looked up from reference TRBV13 and TRBJ2-3): AAGVIQSPRHLIKEKRETATLKCYPIPRHDTVYWYQQGPGQDPQFLISFYEKMQSDKGSIPDRFSAQQFSDYHSELNMSSLELGDSALYFCASSPAGRITDTQYFGPGTRLTVL.

The V and J genes are TRBV20-1 and TRBJ2-7; the D gene is possibly TRBD2 (6 bases). V gave up 3 bases and J gave up 3 bases, with 12 bases separating them. This CDR3 has 13 residues. CDR1 and CDR2 from the germline V gene are DFQATT and SNEGSKA (reference sequence). CDR3 nucleotides: TGCAGTGCTAGCTGGGACTGGGGCTACGAGCAGTACTTC. The encoded protein is CSASWDWGYEQYF.

Only one count was recorded for this clonotype. The V gene is TRBV20-1, the J gene TRBJ2-6; D not resolved. Trimming stripped 2 bases from V and 2 bases from J, with 16 bases between. CDR3 length: 17 residues. Germline V gives CDR1 DFQATT, CDR2 SNEGSKA (reference sequence). CDR3 DNA sequence: TGCAGTGCTAGACCCAGTCATAGGGCGGCTGGGGCCAACGTCCTGACTTTC. Translated, it gives CSARPSHRAAGANVLTF.

The rearrangement uses TRBV2 and TRBJ2-7; the match to TRBD2 covers 13 bases. The CDR3 totals 15 residues. V dropped 7 bases and J dropped 1; count of bases not matched to a gene: 4. Per germline, CDR1 SNHLY and CDR2 FYNNEI. The CDR3 DNA reads as TGTGCCAGCACCAGGACTAGCGGGGGATCCTACGAGCAGTACTTC. This gives the protein CASTRTSGGSYEQYF. The complete variable domain, with remaining parts taken from reference TRBV2 and TRBJ2-7, reads EPEVTQTPSHQVTQMGQEVILRCVPISNHLYFYWYRQILGQKVEFLVSFYNNEISEKSEIFDDQFSVERPDGSNFTLKIRSTKLEDSAMYFCASTRTSGGSYEQYFGPGTRLTVT.

The chain recombines TRBV29-1 with TRBJ2-5; 9 nucleotides match TRBD2. CDR1 SQVTM and CDR2 ANQGSEA come from the germline V gene. The CDR3 has 14 residues. Unmatched junction bases numbered 10, after V lost 7 bases and J lost 4 bases. Here the CDR3 reads CSARLAEAGETQYF. The DNA for the CDR3 is TGCAGCGCCAGACTAGCGGAGGCCGGAGAGACCCAGTACTTC.

The chain joins TRBV20-1 to TRBJ2-2; 7 nucleotides line up with TRBD2. With V trimmed by 0 bases and J by 1 base, 5 bases remained unmatched. Germline CDR1 is DFQATT and CDR2 is SNEGSKA (reference sequence). The CDR3 consists of 16 residues. The CDR3 loop is CSARDLLAMNTGELFF. Here the CDR3 DNA reads TGCAGTGCTAGAGATCTACTAGCGATGAACACCGGGGAGCTGTTTTTT.

In its sample, this clonotype was seen once. The chain employs TRBV29-1 and TRBJ2-2; D is unresolved. V lost 6 bases to trimming and J lost 1 base, with 9 bases between them. The CDR3 extends over 13 amino acids. CDR1 and CDR2 from the germline V gene are SQVTM and ANQGSEA. CDR3 nucleotide sequence: TGCAGCGTAGACCCCGGGAACACCGGGGAGCTGTTTTTT. It codes for CSVDPGNTGELFF.

This clonotype appeared once. This chain connects TRBV29-1 to TRBJ2-5, with 11 bases matching TRBD1. The V gene's germline CDR1 is SQVTM and CDR2 ANQGSEA. The CDR3 runs to 15 residues. The junction had 11 bases not matched to a gene; V was cut back by 7 bases and J by 4 bases. DNA of the CDR3: TGCAGCGCACTTCTGGACAGGGGGCGCACAGAGACCCAGTACTTC. Translating it yields CSALLDRGRTETQYF.

This clonotype was detected only a few times. The chain is built from TRBV7-8 and TRBJ1-5, with D unclear. Germline V CDR1 and CDR2: SGHVS, FQNEAQ. The germline V and J ends were trimmed by 5 bases and 5 bases, with 22 bases remaining between them. The CDR3 runs to 17 residues. This CDR3 is CASSDTGGGGAYQPQHF. The CDR3, as DNA: TGTGCCAGCAGCGACACCGGTGGCGGCGGAGCCTATCAGCCCCAGCATTTT.

The V and J genes are TRBV11-2 and TRBJ2-7; 7 bases match TRBD1. CDR1 is SGHAT and CDR2 is FQNNGV in the germline V gene. Trimming cost V 3 bases and J 2 bases; bases outside gene matches: 10. This CDR3 is 16 amino acids long. The CDR3 is CASSFHGTEEPYEQYF. The CDR3 DNA follows: TGTGCCAGCAGCTTCCATGGGACAGAAGAACCCTACGAGCAGTACTTC.